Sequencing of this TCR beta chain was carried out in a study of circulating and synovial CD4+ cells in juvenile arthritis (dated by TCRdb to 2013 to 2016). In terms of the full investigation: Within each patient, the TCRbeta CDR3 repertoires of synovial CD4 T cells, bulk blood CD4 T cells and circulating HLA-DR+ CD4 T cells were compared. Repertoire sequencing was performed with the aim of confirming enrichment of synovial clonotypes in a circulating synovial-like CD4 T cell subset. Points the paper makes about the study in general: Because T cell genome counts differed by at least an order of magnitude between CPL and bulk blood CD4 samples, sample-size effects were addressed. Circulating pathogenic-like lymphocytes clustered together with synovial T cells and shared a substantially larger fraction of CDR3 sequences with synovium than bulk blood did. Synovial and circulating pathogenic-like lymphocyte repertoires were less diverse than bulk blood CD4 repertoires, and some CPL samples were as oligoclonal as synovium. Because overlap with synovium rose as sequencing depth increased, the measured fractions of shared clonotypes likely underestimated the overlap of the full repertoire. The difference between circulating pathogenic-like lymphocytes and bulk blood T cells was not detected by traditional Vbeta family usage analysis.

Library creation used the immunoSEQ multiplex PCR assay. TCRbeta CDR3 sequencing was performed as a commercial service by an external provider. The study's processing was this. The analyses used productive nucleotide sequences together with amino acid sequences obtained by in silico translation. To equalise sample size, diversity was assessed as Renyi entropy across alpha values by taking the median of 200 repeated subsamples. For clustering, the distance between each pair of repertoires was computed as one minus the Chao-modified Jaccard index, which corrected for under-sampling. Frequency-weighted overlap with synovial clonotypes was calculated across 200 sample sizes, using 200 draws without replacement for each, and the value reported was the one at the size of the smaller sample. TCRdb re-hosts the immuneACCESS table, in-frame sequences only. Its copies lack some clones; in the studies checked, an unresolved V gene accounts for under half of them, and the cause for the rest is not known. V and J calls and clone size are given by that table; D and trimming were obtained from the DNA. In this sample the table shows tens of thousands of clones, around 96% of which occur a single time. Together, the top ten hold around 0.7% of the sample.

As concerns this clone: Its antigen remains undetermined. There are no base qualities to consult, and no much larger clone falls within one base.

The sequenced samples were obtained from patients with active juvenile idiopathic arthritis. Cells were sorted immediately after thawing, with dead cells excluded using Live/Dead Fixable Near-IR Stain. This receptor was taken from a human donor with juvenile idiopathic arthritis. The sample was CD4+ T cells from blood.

In nucleotide form, the sequence is TGTGCCAGCTCACCGACGACAGGGACTTACGAGCAGTACTTC. Its translation reads: CASSPTTGTYEQYF. The rearrangement joined TRBV18 to TRBJ2-7; matching of 7 bases hints at TRBD1 as the D gene. Between the V and J ends, shortened by 3 bases and 4 bases respectively, the junction contains 13 bases. The CDR3 runs 14 amino acids, cysteine and phenylalanine included. Only the CDR3 DNA stays, 42 bases, in frame from base 1. CDR1 and CDR2, looked up from the germline V gene, are KGHSH and LQKENI. This CDR3, with the reference TRBV18 and TRBJ2-7 proteins standing in past its ends, gives the full variable domain NAGVMQNPRHLVRRRGQEARLRCSPMKGHSHVYWYRQLPEEGLKFMVYLQKENIIDESGMPKERFSAEFPKEGPSILRIQQVVRGDSAAYFCASSPTTGTYEQYFGPGTRLTVT.